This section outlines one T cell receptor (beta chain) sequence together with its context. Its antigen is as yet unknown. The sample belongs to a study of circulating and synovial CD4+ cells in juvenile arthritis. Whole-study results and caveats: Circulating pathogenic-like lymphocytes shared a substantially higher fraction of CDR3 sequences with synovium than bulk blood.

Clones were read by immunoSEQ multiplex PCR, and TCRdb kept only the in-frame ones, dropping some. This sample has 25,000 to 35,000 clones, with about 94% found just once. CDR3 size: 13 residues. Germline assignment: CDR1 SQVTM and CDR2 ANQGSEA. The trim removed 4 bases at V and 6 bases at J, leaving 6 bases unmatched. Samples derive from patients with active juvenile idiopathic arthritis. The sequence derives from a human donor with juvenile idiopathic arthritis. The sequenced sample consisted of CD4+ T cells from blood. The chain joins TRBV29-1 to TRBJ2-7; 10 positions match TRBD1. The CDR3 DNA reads TGCAGCGTTGCGGGACAGGGGACTATCGAGCAGTACTTC. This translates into CSVAGQGTIEQYF.